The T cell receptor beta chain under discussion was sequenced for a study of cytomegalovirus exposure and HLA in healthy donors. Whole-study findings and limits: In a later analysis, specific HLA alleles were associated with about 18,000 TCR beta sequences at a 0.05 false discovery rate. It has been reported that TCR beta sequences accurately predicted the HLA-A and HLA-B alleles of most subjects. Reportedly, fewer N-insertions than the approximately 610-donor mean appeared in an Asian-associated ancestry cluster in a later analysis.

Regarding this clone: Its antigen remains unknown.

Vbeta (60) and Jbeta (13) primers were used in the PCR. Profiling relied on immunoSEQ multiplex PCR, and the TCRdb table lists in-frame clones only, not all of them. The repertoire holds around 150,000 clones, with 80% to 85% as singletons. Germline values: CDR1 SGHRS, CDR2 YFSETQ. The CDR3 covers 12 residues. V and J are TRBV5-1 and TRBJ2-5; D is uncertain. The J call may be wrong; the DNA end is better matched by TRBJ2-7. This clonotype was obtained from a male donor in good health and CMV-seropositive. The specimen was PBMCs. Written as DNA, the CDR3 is TGCGCCAGCAGCTTGGATGCCTACGAGCAGTACTTC. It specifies CASSLDAYEQYF.